The 8 T cell receptor beta chains given below trace back to one sample, sequenced in a study of T cell changes during pregnancy in multiple sclerosis. Generated by immunoSEQ multiplex PCR, the TCRdb table keeps only in-frame clones and is missing some. The sample has 45,000 to 50,000 clones; 75% to 95% are singletons. Source: CD8+ T cells from peripheral blood mononuclear cells, taken after pregnancy. These TCRs come from a female donor with multiple sclerosis, enrolled in a pregnancy study.

The count of this clone is one. The J gene is TRBJ2-1, the V gene TRBV6-4; 9 nucleotides align to TRBD2. The junction had 5 bases not matched to a gene; V was cut back by 4 bases and J by 4 bases. The CDR3 runs to 15 residues. Germline-derived CDR1 and CDR2 are MRHNA and SNTAGT. In DNA, the CDR3 is TGTGCCAGCAGTGGAACAGCGGGAGGTTACAATGAGCAGTTCTTC. Residues: CASSGTAGGYNEQFF.

The CDR3 DNA reads as TGCGCCAGCAGCCCCCCCCAGGGACAGGGAAAGTTTGGCTACACCTTC. As protein: CASSPPQGQGKFGYTF. The rearrangement uses TRBV5-1 and TRBJ1-2, with 9 bases aligning to TRBD1. The CDR3 has 16 residues. V gave up 4 bases and J gave up 7 bases; unmatched junction bases: 14. Germline V gene lookup returns CDR1 SGHRS and CDR2 YFSETQ.

The gene calls are TRBV18 and TRBJ2-6; D perhaps matches TRBD1 (6 bases). Germline V CDR1 and CDR2: KGHSH, LQKENI. V dropped 5 bases and J dropped 2 bases, with 10 bases sitting between them. The CDR3 runs to 15 residues. CDR3 sequence: CASSVPGAGANVLTF. CDR3 bases: TGTGCCAGCTCAGTTCCAGGGGCTGGGGCCAACGTCCTGACTTTC.

The chain has TRBV2 and TRBJ2-5; D ambiguous. The J call is in doubt because the DNA end fits TRBJ2-7 better. The CDR3 extends over 17 amino acids. The germline gives CDR1 SNHLY, CDR2 FYNNEI. The CDR3 here is CASSEAPSGWSSYEQYF. CDR3 sequence (DNA): TGTGCCAGCAGTGAAGCGCCCTCGGGTTGGAGCTCCTACGAGCAGTACTTC.

This chain's CDR3 is CASSFDSRSYNSPLHF. CDR3 in DNA: TGTGCCAGCAGTTTTGACAGCCGCTCCTATAATTCACCCCTCCACTTT. The chain carries TRBV27 and TRBJ1-6; weak D call: TRBD1 (5 bases). Germline V lookup: CDR1 MNHEY, CDR2 SMNVEV (reference sequence). Trimming took off 3 bases at V and 0 bases at J, with 9 bases between the two ends. The CDR3 runs to 16 residues.

This clone appeared a single time. The CDR3: CASSLMGQFTYEQYF. The DNA of the CDR3 is TGTGCCAGCAGTTTAATGGGACAGTTCACCTACGAGCAGTACTTC. V is TRBV27 and J is TRBJ2-7; TRBD1 agrees at 7 bases. This CDR3 spans 15 amino acids. CDR1 and CDR2 from the germline V gene are MNHEY and SMNVEV (reference sequence). V was clipped by 2 bases and J by 2 bases; unmatched bases: 6.

The chain recombines TRBV9 with TRBJ2-6, with 13 bases lining up with TRBD2. Germline lookup yields CDR1 SGDLS and CDR2 YYNGEE. The V segment lost 4 bases and the J segment 3 bases; nucleotides outside the gene matches: 7. The CDR3 contains 18 residues. CDR3 in DNA: TGTGCCAGCAGCTTACAACTAGCGGGGGGGCTTGGGGCCAACGTCCTGACTTTC. It is translated as CASSLQLAGGLGANVLTF.

This clone was picked up one time. Written as DNA, the CDR3 is TGTGCCAGCAGCTTAGGAGGGTCTTTCCCCCAAGGCGAGCAGTACTTC. It translates to CASSLGGSFPQGEQYF. The chain combines TRBV7-9 with TRBJ2-7; D is perhaps TRBD2 (5 bases). The CDR3 covers 16 residues. CDR1 SEHNR and CDR2 FQNEAQ come from the germline V gene (reference sequence). V was clipped by 1 base and J by 6 bases, with 19 bases between them.